What follows describes a single TCR beta chain. What it binds is unknown. A TCRbeta library incorporating unique molecular identifiers was prepared. TCRdb passed the PCR reads through MiXCR, listing each CDR3 protein once. Of around 450,000 distinct CDR3 sequences in the sample, 43% were seen once. These data belong to a study of T-cell reconstitution after alpha-beta-depleted transplantation in children. Overall study results and limits: By one year post-transplant, T-cell counts and diversity largely arose from T cells that were newly produced. Reportedly, alpha-beta T cells present about two months post-transplant originated from several hundred expanded clones of graft origin.

Germline trimming cut 6 bases from V and 7 bases from J; bases unmatched to any gene: 15. The germline V gene encodes CDR1 MNHEY and CDR2 SVGAGI. This CDR3 region has 16 residues. The TCR comes from a girl aged 2 to 9 with aplastic anemia, due to receive a stem cell transplant. The rearrangement links TRBV6-5 to TRBJ1-5, with TRBD1 matching over 7 bases. The material sequenced was PBMCs, taken before TCRalphabeta/CD19-depleted stem cell transplant. The CDR3 region is CASSHRPGGVDQPQHF. CDR3 bases: TGTGCCAGCAGCCACAGGCCAGGGGGAGTAGACCAGCCCCAGCATTTT.